Shown below are 30 T cell receptor beta chains from a single sample sequenced in a study of T-cell reconstitution after alpha-beta-depleted transplantation in children. The TCRbeta library incorporated unique molecular identifiers. TCRdb recomputed calls from the PCR reads with MiXCR, one row per CDR3 protein. The top ten clones hold 13% to 15% of a sample with approximately 520,000 distinct CDR3 sequences, approximately 10% of them seen once. Sequenced here: PBMCs, mostly from graft donor cells, sampled 180 days after TCRalphabeta/CD19-depleted stem cell transplant. The source is a female patient aged 2-9 years who had a stem cell transplant for aplastic anemia, so the T cells may come from the graft donor.

A few counts support this clonotype. This chain links TRBV10-3 with TRBJ2-2; D is unclear. This CDR3 is built from 16 residues. The V gene's germline CDR1 is ENHRY and CDR2 SYGVKD. V was shortened by 0 bases and J by 1 base, with 9 bases between the two germline ends. The CDR3 region is CAISESRNGNTGELFF. The CDR3 DNA is TGTGCCATCAGTGAGTCGAGGAATGGGAACACCGGGGAGCTGTTTTTT.

There are many counts of this clonotype. The chain couples TRBV5-1 to TRBJ2-5; 7 bases align to TRBD1. Trimming cost V 4 bases and J 3 bases; bases outside gene matches: 3. CDR3 length: 13 amino acids. Germline CDR1 SGHRS, CDR2 YFSETQ. The CDR3 DNA is TGCGCCAGCAGCCCCGGGACAGAAGAGACCCAGTACTTC. Amino acids: CASSPGTEETQYF.

A few counts support this clonotype. V is TRBV11-1 and J is TRBJ2-1; the match to TRBD2 covers 7 bases. Germline CDR1 SGHAT, CDR2 FQDESV (reference sequence). Unmatched junction bases numbered 13, after V lost 2 bases and J lost 0 bases. The CDR3 loop spans 19 amino acids. In DNA form, the CDR3 reads TGTGCCAGCAGCTTACCCTCGGCCCGGGACTATCGCTCCTACAATGAGCAGTTCTTC. It specifies CASSLPSARDYRSYNEQFF.

This chain connects TRBV4-1 to TRBJ2-1, with D maybe TRBD2 (6 bases). V gave up 5 bases and J gave up 9 bases, with 20 bases separating them. Germline-derived CDR1 and CDR2 are MGHRA and YSYEKL. The CDR3 runs 15 residues. CDR3 residues: CASSYSRGTAGEQFF. The CDR3 DNA sequence: TGCGCCAGCAGCTACTCGCGCGGGACGGCGGGTGAGCAGTTCTTC.

The chain joins TRBV29-1 to TRBJ1-4, with D perhaps matching TRBD1 (5 bases). This CDR3 is built from 14 residues. V was clipped by 4 bases and J by 3 bases, with 12 bases between them. Germline CDR1 and CDR2: SQVTM and ANQGSEA. The CDR3, as DNA: TGCAGCGTTGTGAGGGGCCCGGCTAATGAAAAACTGTTTTTT. It codes for CSVVRGPANEKLFF. Variable domain in full (rest from reference TRBV29-1 and TRBJ1-4): SAVISQKPSRDICQRGTSLTIQCQVDSQVTMMFWYRQQPGQSLTLIATANQGSEATYESGFVIDKFPISRPNLTFSTLTVSNMSPEDSSIYLCSVVRGPANEKLFFGSGTQLSVL.

This clonotype has only a few counts. The chain is built from TRBV4-3 and TRBJ2-7; 10 nucleotides agree with TRBD2. Germline values: CDR1 LGHNA, CDR2 YSLEER. V dropped 0 bases and J dropped 3; count of bases not matched to a gene: 2. The CDR3 is 15 residues long. The CDR3 DNA follows: TGCGCCAGCAGCCAAGAACTAGCGGGGATCTACGAGCAGTACTTC. Its translation is CASSQELAGIYEQYF.

The chain has TRBV28 and TRBJ2-7, with 9 bases aligning to TRBD1. The CDR3 runs 15 residues. The ends lost 5 bases at V and 6 bases at J; junction bases unmatched: 11. Germline V lookup: CDR1 MDHEN, CDR2 SYDVKM. The CDR3 reads CASSAPGTGTIEQYF. The CDR3 nucleotides read TGTGCCAGCAGTGCACCCGGGACAGGGACCATCGAGCAGTACTTC.

The V call is TRBV30, the J call TRBJ2-1; 9 bases map to TRBD2. Germline values: CDR1 GTSNPN, CDR2 SVGIG (reference sequence). The J segment lost 0 bases and the V segment lost 5 bases, leaving 5 bases of the junction unmatched. The CDR3 consists of 15 residues. CDR3 in DNA: TGTGCCTGGGCGACTAGCGGTAGCTCCTACAATGAGCAGTTCTTC. It codes for CAWATSGSSYNEQFF.

This clonotype was seen repeatedly, ten times or more. This chain links TRBV28 with TRBJ2-3; the match to TRBD1 covers 9 bases. The ends lost 6 bases at V and 2 bases at J; junction bases unmatched: 6. Germline V gene sequence: CDR1 MDHEN, CDR2 SYDVKM. This CDR3 comprises 15 residues. Here the CDR3 reads CASRSTGGHTDTQYF. DNA of the CDR3: TGTGCCAGCAGATCGACAGGGGGTCACACAGATACGCAGTATTTT.

The chain recombines TRBV6-2 or TRBV6-3 with TRBJ2-3, with D uncertain. The CDR3 is made up of 16 amino acids. V dropped 7 bases and J dropped 10 bases, with 27 bases sitting between them. Germline V gene data show CDR1 as MNHEY and CDR2 as SVGEGT. The CDR3 spells CASTQHGPVVQMSQYF. CDR3 coding DNA: TGTGCCAGCACCCAACACGGCCCGGTCGTGCAGATGTCGCAGTATTTT.

The genes are TRBV7-6 and TRBJ2-7; D gene uncertain. Deletions cut 2 bases from V and 5 bases from J, with 13 bases between. The germline CDR1 and CDR2 sequences are SGHVS and FNYEAQ. The CDR3 has 14 residues. CDR3 residues: CASSLLSRSHEQYF. Written as DNA, the CDR3 is TGTGCCAGCAGCTTACTGTCCAGAAGCCACGAGCAGTACTTC.

This clonotype was seen only a few times. V gene TRBV7-9 combines with J gene TRBJ2-1, with 11 bases fitting TRBD1. V gave up 4 bases and J gave up 7 bases; unmatched junction bases: 9. Germline V gives CDR1 SEHNR, CDR2 FQNEAQ (reference sequence). This CDR3 contains 16 residues. The CDR3 protein is CASSSFSDRGLNEQFF. DNA of the CDR3: TGTGCCAGCAGCTCATTCTCGGACAGGGGGCTGAATGAGCAGTTCTTC.

The chain couples TRBV10-1 to TRBJ1-5, with 7 bases fitting TRBD1. Germline CDR1 reads WNHNN; CDR2 reads SYGVQD (reference sequence). The CDR3 is 19 amino acids. V lost 6 bases, J lost 4 bases, and 21 bases stayed unmatched. The CDR3 loop is CASSAICLYDREENQPQHF. The CDR3 DNA reads as TGCGCCAGCAGCGCTATTTGCCTCTACGACAGGGAAGAAAATCAGCCCCAGCATTTT.

The chain recombines TRBV10-3 with TRBJ1-2; 10 nucleotides agree with TRBD1. V shed 6 bases and J 2 bases; nucleotides not matched to a gene: 9. From germline, CDR1 is ENHRY and CDR2 SYGVKD. The CDR3 runs to 16 residues. The CDR3 region is CAIRVGTGEHNYGYTF. In DNA, the CDR3 is TGTGCCATCAGGGTTGGGACAGGGGAACACAACTATGGCTACACCTTC.

This clonotype has a count of ten or more. The chain couples TRBV5-5 to TRBJ2-1; TRBD1 might be the D (6 bases). There are 15 residues in the CDR3. Germline CDR1 and CDR2: SGHKS and YYEKEE (reference sequence). Between the trimmed V and J ends, which lost 4 bases and 1 base, there was a span of 12 bases. The CDR3 DNA sequence: TGTGCCAGCAGCGCCACAGGGAGTTCCTACAATGAGCAGTTCTTC. Its translation: CASSATGSSYNEQFF.

The chain couples TRBV20-1 to TRBJ2-7; D possibly uses TRBD1 or TRBD2 (7 bases each). The CDR3 contains 14 residues. Trimming stripped 5 bases from V and 3 bases from J, with 17 bases between. Germline V lookup: CDR1 DFQATT, CDR2 SNEGSKA (reference sequence). CDR3 coding DNA: TGCAGTGCTCTCCAGGGGGAGGGGGTCTACGAGCAGTACTTC. Amino acid sequence: CSALQGEGVYEQYF.

The chain employs TRBV7-9 and TRBJ2-5; D perhaps matches TRBD2 (6 bases). The CDR3 has 15 residues. V was trimmed by 6 bases and J by 2 bases, leaving 16 bases between them. Germline V gene sequence: CDR1 SEHNR, CDR2 FQNEAQ (reference sequence). This CDR3 is CASSRPGTPQETQYF. In DNA, the CDR3 is TGTGCCAGCAGTCGCCCGGGGACTCCTCAAGAGACCCAGTACTTC.

The chain carries TRBV5-1 and TRBJ2-6; D may be TRBD1 (5 bases). The CDR3 sequence is 18 residues long. Germline V lookup: CDR1 SGHRS, CDR2 YFSETQ. V was shortened by 1 base and J by 2 bases, with 16 bases between the two germline ends. The CDR3 region has the DNA TGCGCCAGCAGCTTGTTCCAAAGGGGAAGGGCTGGGGCCAACGTCCTGACTTTC. This translates into CASSLFQRGRAGANVLTF.

Points on this clonotype: With a much larger clone just one base away, this may be a read error. The rearrangement uses TRBV5-1 and TRBJ1-1; no definite D call. The CDR3 is 15 residues long. Trimming removed 1 base at V and 6 bases at J, with 16 bases between. Germline values: CDR1 SGHRS, CDR2 YFSETQ. The CDR3 loop reads CASSLTASSLAEAFF. Here the CDR3 DNA reads TGCGCCAGCAGCTTGACCGCCAGTTCCCTCGCTGAAGCTTTCTTT.

The chain carries TRBV6-2 or TRBV6-3 and TRBJ1-5; D not certain. The V end lost 7 bases, the J end lost 0 bases, and 7 bases lay between the germline ends. There are 13 residues in the CDR3. Germline loops: CDR1 MNHEY, CDR2 SVGEGT. CDR3: CASTRSSNQPQHF. The CDR3, as DNA: TGTGCCAGCACCAGAAGTAGCAATCAGCCCCAGCATTTT.

This clonotype turned up a few times. The chain links TRBV12-3 or TRBV12-4 to TRBJ2-3; TRBD1 matches 7 bases. The CDR3 has 14 amino acids. Germline trimming cut 4 bases from V and 2 bases from J; bases unmatched to any gene: 3. The DNA for the CDR3 is TGTGCCAGCAGTTACAGGGGAACCACAGATACGCAGTATTTT. Its translation is CASSYRGTTDTQYF.

This clonotype was detected ten times or more. The chain combines TRBV29-1 with TRBJ2-7; a weak D match, TRBD2 (7 bases). Trimming shortened V by 1 base and J by 2 bases, and 15 bases separated the two germline ends. The CDR3 sequence is 15 residues long. The V gene's germline CDR1 is SQVTM and CDR2 ANQGSEA. The CDR3 DNA sequence: TGCAGCGTTGAAGGGCTGGAGGGGGGGACCTACGAGCAGTACTTC. Translation: CSVEGLEGGTYEQYF.

V usage is TRBV20-1 and J usage is TRBJ1-6, with 7 bases identical to TRBD1. From germline, CDR1 is DFQATT and CDR2 SNEGSKA (reference sequence). Trimming at V came to 1 base and at J to 9 bases, leaving 9 bases not matched to a gene. This CDR3 region has 15 residues. The CDR3 protein is CSARVHGDRGSPLHF. CDR3 DNA: TGCAGTGCTAGAGTTCATGGGGACAGAGGTTCACCCCTCCACTTT.

In this sample, this clonotype turned up many times. The chain uses TRBV9 and TRBJ2-3, with D possibly matching TRBD1 (6 bases). Trimming pared 2 bases from V and 1 base from J, leaving 11 bases between. Germline V lookup: CDR1 SGDLS, CDR2 YYNGEE. CDR3 length: 15 amino acids. The CDR3 DNA follows: TGTGCCAGCAGCGTCCGGGACACCCGCACAGATACGCAGTATTTT. It is translated as CASSVRDTRTDTQYF.

The chain couples TRBV4-3 to TRBJ2-5, with D hard to call. In germline, CDR1 is LGHNA, CDR2 YSLEER. The V gene lost 0 bases and the J gene lost 5 bases, with 10 bases spanning the gap. The CDR3 runs to 14 residues. This CDR3 is CASSQDKYWETQYF. The CDR3, as DNA: TGCGCCAGCAGCCAAGATAAGTACTGGGAGACCCAGTACTTC.

This clonotype has ten or more counts. The chain carries TRBV7-6 and TRBJ1-1; the D gene is possibly TRBD1 (6 bases). This CDR3 contains 13 residues. From germline, CDR1 is SGHVS and CDR2 FNYEAQ. V gave up 5 bases and J gave up 1 base, with 8 bases separating them. The CDR3 DNA follows: TGTGCCAGCAGCGCACAGGGGAACACTGAAGCTTTCTTT. Its translation is CASSAQGNTEAFF.

The CDR3 here is CAFSLGVEGLFSNQPQHF. DNA for the CDR3: TGTGCCTTCAGTTTAGGTGTGGAAGGTCTTTTTAGCAATCAGCCCCAGCATTTT. V gene TRBV2 combines with J gene TRBJ1-5, with unresolved D. Germline CDR1 SNHLY, CDR2 FYNNEI. Trimming shortened V by 11 bases and J by 0 bases, and 26 bases separated the two germline ends. The CDR3 contains 18 residues. Drawing the rest from reference TRBV2 and TRBJ1-5, the complete variable domain is EPEVTQTPSHQVTQMGQEVILRCVPISNHLYFYWYRQILGQKVEFLVSFYNNEISEKSEIFDDQFSVERPDGSNFTLKIRSTKLEDSAMYFCAFSLGVEGLFSNQPQHFGDGTRLSIL.

This clonotype showed up many times. The chain joins TRBV12-3 or TRBV12-4 to TRBJ2-3; 9 nucleotides align to TRBD2. This CDR3 contains 16 residues. V was clipped by 3 bases and J by 7 bases; unmatched bases: 11. CDR3 amino acids: CASSFGLAPGPNTQYF. The CDR3 DNA sequence: TGTGCCAGCAGTTTCGGACTAGCGCCAGGGCCCAATACGCAGTATTTT.

This chain joins TRBV20-1 and TRBJ2-1, with 10 bases identical to TRBD2. Germline-derived CDR1 and CDR2 are DFQATT and SNEGSKA (reference sequence). CDR3 length equals 15 residues. The V gene end was trimmed by 5 bases and the J gene end by 0 bases; junction bases not matched to a gene: 4. CDR3 loop: CSAWTSGGSYNEQFF. The DNA of the CDR3 is TGCAGTGCTTGGACTAGCGGAGGCTCCTACAATGAGCAGTTCTTC.

The chain has TRBV25-1 and TRBJ1-6; D is undetermined. This CDR3 contains 11 residues. Trimming removed 4 bases from V and 12 bases from J, with 7 bases in between. The germline CDR1 and CDR2 sequences are MGHDK and SYGVNS. This chain's CDR3 is CASSGWGPLHF. Written as DNA, the CDR3 is TGTGCCAGCAGTGGTTGGGGACCCCTCCACTTT.